This is a list of T cell receptor beta chains from one sample in a study of somatic mutations in cytotoxic T cells in rheumatoid arthritis. Sequenced by immunoSEQ multiplex PCR; TCRdb stores in-frame clones only, minus some. Of roughly 10,000 clones detected, 70% to 90% appear once; the ten largest clones hold about 1.1%. The sequenced sample consisted of CD4+ T cells sorted from blood. The source of these receptors is a young woman with rheumatoid arthritis. The CDR3 runs from the conserved cysteine through the conserved F or W.

v_gene	j_gene	CDR3aa
TRBV12-2	TRBJ2-1	CASRTRPGTSGSSYNEQFF
TRBV28	TRBJ2-3	CASSSNLLARTDTQYF
TRBV28	TRBJ1-3	CASSLQASGNTIYF
TRBV29-1	TRBJ1-3	CSVGQLSGNTIYF
TRBV5-1	TRBJ1-6	CASSLGTGPSYNSPLHF
TRBV28	TRBJ2-7	CASSRGGGSSYEQYF
TRBV7-2	TRBJ2-3	CASSSASVTQYF
TRBV7-2	TRBJ1-1	CASSLRPGMNTEAFF
TRBV11-2	TRBJ2-3	CASSLATSGVGTQYF
TRBV4-1	TRBJ2-2	CASSQRRLAGGGTNTGELFF
TRBV4-3	TRBJ2-5	CASSQVLAGGGIQETQYF
TRBV18	TRBJ2-7	CASSPPGLQYEQYF
TRBV19	TRBJ2-1	CASTEGGVRFNEQFF
TRBV6-1	TRBJ1-3	CASSGTGLSGNTIYF
TRBV28	TRBJ1-4	CASTLDRVGEKLFF
TRBV5-4	TRBJ2-7	CASGRAGTGEQYF
TRBV28	TRBJ1-2	CASSTRTGGGYTF
TRBV11-3	TRBJ1-2	CASSLEYWADAGYTF
TRBV7-3	TRBJ2-1	CASSLSRGTYNEQFF
TRBV6-5	TRBJ2-7	CASNHYEQYF
TRBV9	TRBJ2-1	CASSVQGLTYNEQFF
TRBV6-5	TRBJ2-3	CASSSASTLSGTQYF
TRBV5-1	TRBJ2-2	CASSRLLAGKDGELFF
TRBV6-1	TRBJ1-5	CAGGVGYAGNQPQHF
TRBV11-2	TRBJ2-7	CASSPLNRVRSYEQYF
TRBV9	TRBJ1-3	CASSAEYSGNTIYF
TRBV20-1	TRBJ2-5	CSAMEETQYF
TRBV7-9	TRBJ1-2	CASSRQGAEGYTF
TRBV6-6	TRBJ1-4	CASRDSGGLNEKLFF
TRBV5-1	TRBJ2-3	CASYLEEATDTQYF
TRBV29-1	TRBJ1-1	CSVLTGGNTEAFF
TRBV19	TRBJ2-5	CASSIGQGRLYQETQYF
TRBV28	TRBJ1-1	CASSSFSGTKNTEAFF
TRBV7-9	TRBJ1-2	CATTRDSLNYGYTF
TRBV18	TRBJ2-7	CASSTLAGARDEQYF
TRBV7-8	TRBJ1-1	CASSFKTGGTTEAFF
TRBV7-2	TRBJ1-1	CASSPDSSRMNTEAFF
TRBV19	TRBJ2-3	CASSTKAGAMTDTQYF
TRBV10-1	TRBJ2-7	CASSETGPTYEQYF
TRBV30	TRBJ2-7	CAWNRGGTSGTYEQYF
TRBV11-2	TRBJ2-2	CASSPKREHTGELFF